This TCR beta chain was recovered during a study of shared clonotypes between healthy human individuals. Study-level findings and limits: Naive CD4 clonotypes were shared across a handful of donors at 4% to 5%. Blood was the only sampled material, and tissue repertoires likely differ. Genetic and exposure-history diversity was limited by the small donor number. Non-shared clonotypes showed lower generation probabilities than clonotypes common to all four donors.

TCRdb's copy holds only in-frame clones and misses some; the assay was immunoSEQ multiplex PCR. Among 550,000 to 750,000 clones listed, less than 97% were seen once. Naive CD8 cells lacked CD45RO and underwent positive selection for CCR7, leaving out terminally differentiated effector memory CD45RA+ cells. On this clone: The antigen is undetermined.

Between the trimmed V and J ends, which lost 5 bases and 1 base, there was a span of 19 bases. CDR1 is SEHNR and CDR2 is FQNEAQ in the germline V gene (reference sequence). This CDR3 comprises 17 residues. The sequence was obtained from a woman younger than 45 in good health. V and J are TRBV7-9 and TRBJ2-3; D is perhaps TRBD2 (6 bases). Sequenced sample: naive CD8+ T cells sorted from blood. CDR3 DNA sequence: TGTGCCAGCAGCCGCCAAGTCGGCGGGATCGGCACAGATACGCAGTATTTT. It translates to CASSRQVGGIGTDTQYF. The full variable domain, with the rest looked up from reference TRBV7-9 and TRBJ2-3, is DTGVSQNPRHKITKRGQNVTFRCDPISEHNRLYWYRQTLGQGPEFLTYFQNEAQLEKSRLLSDRFSAERPKGSFSTLEIQRTEQGDSAMYLCASSRQVGGIGTDTQYFGPGTRLTVL.